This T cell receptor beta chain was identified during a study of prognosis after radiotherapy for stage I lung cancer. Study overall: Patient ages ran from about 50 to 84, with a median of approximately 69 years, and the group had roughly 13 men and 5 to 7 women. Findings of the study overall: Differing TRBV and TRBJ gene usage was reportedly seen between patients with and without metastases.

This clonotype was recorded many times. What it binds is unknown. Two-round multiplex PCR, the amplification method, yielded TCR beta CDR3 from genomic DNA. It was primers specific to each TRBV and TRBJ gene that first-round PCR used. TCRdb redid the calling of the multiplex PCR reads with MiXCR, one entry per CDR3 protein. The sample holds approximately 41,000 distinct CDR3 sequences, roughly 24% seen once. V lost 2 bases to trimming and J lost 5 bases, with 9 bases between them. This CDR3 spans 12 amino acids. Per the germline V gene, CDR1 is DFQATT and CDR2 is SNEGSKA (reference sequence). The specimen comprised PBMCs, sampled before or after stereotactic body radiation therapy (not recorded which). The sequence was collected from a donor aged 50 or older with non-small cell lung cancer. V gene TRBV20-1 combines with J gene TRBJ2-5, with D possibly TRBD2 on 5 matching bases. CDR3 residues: CSARKPGETQYF. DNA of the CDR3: TGCAGTGCTAGAAAGCCGGGGGAGACCCAGTACTTC.